A single sample is the source of the 30 T cell receptor beta chains below, sequenced in a study of cytomegalovirus exposure and HLA in healthy donors. The PCR employed 60 Vbeta primers together with 13 Jbeta primers. Generated by immunoSEQ multiplex PCR, the TCRdb table keeps only in-frame clones and is missing some. The listing contains 40,000 to 50,000 clones. The sequenced material came from PBMCs. The origin of the receptors is a woman in her 30s in good health and CMV-seronegative.

This chain connects TRBV28 to TRBJ1-2, with D maybe TRBD1 (5 bases). CDR3 length: 12 residues. CDR1 and CDR2 (germline): MDHEN, SYDVKM. Trimming stripped 5 bases from V and 13 bases from J, with 17 bases between. CDR3 in DNA: TGTGCCAGCAGTGCCCCGGGACCCGGGGGCACCTTC. This codes for CASSAPGPGGTF.

The chain carries TRBV27 and TRBJ2-3, with D unresolved. Germline CDR1 MNHEY, CDR2 SMNVEV (reference sequence). Trimming took 5 bases from V and 8 from J, leaving 14 bases between them. The CDR3 extends over 13 amino acids. This CDR3 reads CASSLDGFGTQYF. DNA for the CDR3: TGTGCCAGCAGTCTCGACGGGTTTGGTACGCAGTATTTT.

The rearrangement links TRBV7-8 to TRBJ2-1; D remains ambiguous. V was pared by 0 bases and J by 0 bases, with 6 bases between. The CDR3 loop spans 15 amino acids. The germline gives CDR1 SGHVS, CDR2 FQNEAQ. The CDR3 sequence: CASSLAATSYNEQFF. The CDR3 nucleotides are TGTGCCAGCAGCTTAGCAGCCACCTCCTACAATGAGCAGTTCTTC.

The V gene is TRBV7-2, the J gene TRBJ1-3; TRBD1 agrees at 8 bases. The CDR3 has 16 residues. V gave up 2 bases and J gave up 2 bases; unmatched junction bases: 5. Germline V gene sequence: CDR1 SGHTA, CDR2 FQGNSA. Written as DNA, the CDR3 is TGTGCCAGCAGCTTACGGGGGACAGGCACTGGAAACACCATATATTTT. Protein sequence: CASSLRGTGTGNTIYF.

V and J are TRBV11-2 and TRBJ2-7; D may be TRBD2 (6 bases). V dropped 3 bases and J dropped 2 bases, with 11 bases sitting between them. CDR3 length: 14 amino acids. Germline values: CDR1 SGHAT, CDR2 FQNNGV. Here the CDR3 DNA reads TGTGCCAGCAGCTTGAGACTAGGGGCCTACGAGCAGTACTTC. This codes for CASSLRLGAYEQYF. Based on the CDR3 plus reference TRBV11-2 and TRBJ2-7, the full variable domain is EAGVAQSPRYKIIEKRQSVAFWCNPISGHATLYWYQQILGQGPKLLIQFQNNGVVDDSQLPKDRFSAERLKGVDSTLKIQPAKLEDSAVYLCASSLRLGAYEQYFGPGTRLTVT.

CDR3 nucleotide sequence: TGCGCCAGCAGCTTAGGGACAGGGGGATCCTACGAGCAGTACTTC. Its translation: CASSLGTGGSYEQYF. This sequence joins TRBV5-1 and TRBJ2-7; 11 nucleotides line up with TRBD1. The CDR3 is 15 amino acids. V trimming: 2 bases; J trimming: 1 base; junction bases outside the gene matches: 2. Germline V CDR1 and CDR2: SGHRS, YFSETQ.

The V and J genes are TRBV28 and TRBJ1-1; D is perhaps TRBD1 (5 bases). The CDR3 runs to 13 residues. V was shortened by 6 bases and J by 6 bases, with 14 bases between the two germline ends. The germline V gene encodes CDR1 MDHEN and CDR2 SYDVKM. In DNA form, the CDR3 reads TGTGCCAGCAGACCTCAGGGTATCCCTGAAGCTTTCTTT. Encoded protein: CASRPQGIPEAFF.

This rearrangement joins TRBV7-2 to TRBJ2-7; 10 nucleotides match TRBD2. The CDR3 covers 15 residues. The germline V gene has CDR1 SGHTA and CDR2 FQGNSA. J gave up 1 base and V 2 bases, and 2 bases lay outside the gene matches. In DNA, the CDR3 is TGTGCCAGCAGCTTAAGGACTAGCGGTTCCTACGAGCAGTACTTC. It yields the protein CASSLRTSGSYEQYF.

J is TRBJ2-1 and V is TRBV5-4; TRBD2 matches 13 bases. Germline V lookup: CDR1 SGHNT, CDR2 YYREEE (reference sequence). The CDR3 loop spans 17 amino acids. Trimming removed 0 bases from V and 1 base from J; junction bases left unmatched: 1. The CDR3 loop reads CASSLGTSGSSYNEQFF. As DNA, the CDR3 is TGTGCCAGCAGCTTGGGGACTAGCGGGAGTTCCTACAATGAGCAGTTCTTC.

The genes are TRBV18 and TRBJ1-1; D perhaps matches TRBD1 (5 bases). This CDR3 region has 14 residues. Per germline, CDR1 KGHSH and CDR2 LQKENI. Trimming shortened V by 4 bases and J by 4 bases, and 13 bases separated the two germline ends. The CDR3 sequence is CASSRAGFGTEAFF. CDR3 coding DNA: TGTGCCAGCTCACGAGCAGGGTTCGGCACTGAAGCTTTCTTT. Full variable domain (missing parts from reference TRBV18 and TRBJ1-1): NAGVMQNPRHLVRRRGQEARLRCSPMKGHSHVYWYRQLPEEGLKFMVYLQKENIIDESGMPKERFSAEFPKEGPSILRIQQVVRGDSAAYFCASSRAGFGTEAFFGQGTRLTVV.

The rearrangement uses TRBV9 and TRBJ2-7; unclear D gene. This CDR3 comprises 14 residues. The ends were cut back, 0 bases at V and 2 bases at J, with 9 bases in the middle. From germline, CDR1 is SGDLS and CDR2 YYNGEE. The CDR3 spells CASSVESLAYEQYF. Here the CDR3 DNA reads TGTGCCAGCAGCGTAGAAAGTCTAGCCTACGAGCAGTACTTC.

The V and J genes are TRBV4-1 and TRBJ2-7; 9 bases map to TRBD1. V lost 1 base and J lost 3; bases outside the gene matches: 7. Germline-derived CDR1 and CDR2 are MGHRA and YSYEKL. The CDR3 totals 16 residues. The CDR3, as DNA: TGCGCCAGCAGCCAAGCGGCGACAGGGGGGTACTACGAGCAGTACTTC. As protein: CASSQAATGGYYEQYF.

The rearrangement joins TRBV7-2 to TRBJ2-2, with a weak D call TRBD1 (5 bases). The V end was cut by 2 bases, the J end by 2 bases, with 12 bases between. The germline V gene has CDR1 SGHTA and CDR2 FQGNSA. The CDR3 sequence is 16 residues long. The CDR3: CASSLLVGLNTGELFF. As DNA, the CDR3 is TGTGCCAGCAGCTTATTGGTGGGGCTTAACACCGGGGAGCTGTTTTTT.

V is TRBV27 and J is TRBJ2-3; possibly TRBD2 for D (6 bases). Trimming stripped 3 bases from V and 3 bases from J, with 10 bases between. The CDR3 consists of 14 residues. CDR1 is MNHEY, CDR2 SMNVEV, per germline (reference sequence). For the CDR3, the DNA is TGTGCCAGCAGTTTGCTGGGGGGTACAGATACGCAGTATTTT. This translates into CASSLLGGTDTQYF.

The J gene is TRBJ2-5, the V gene TRBV5-1; D unclear. Germline assignment: CDR1 SGHRS and CDR2 YFSETQ. The germline V and J ends were trimmed by 4 bases and 0 bases, with 13 bases remaining between them. The CDR3 spans 15 residues. The CDR3 protein is CASSPGAGYQETQYF. CDR3 DNA: TGCGCCAGCAGCCCCGGCGCAGGCTACCAAGAGACCCAGTACTTC.

The rearrangement links TRBV7-9 to TRBJ1-1; tentatively, D is TRBD1 (5 bases). V was cut by 5 bases and J by 0 bases, with 16 bases left in between. CDR3 length: 16 amino acids. CDR1 SEHNR and CDR2 FQNEAQ come from the germline V gene (reference sequence). Here the CDR3 DNA reads TGTGCCAGCAGCCGATACGCGGGGACCTTGAACACTGAAGCTTTCTTT. This sequence encodes CASSRYAGTLNTEAFF.

This CDR3 is CASSHREYPYNEQFF. The DNA for the CDR3 is TGTGCCAGCAGCCATCGGGAGTATCCCTACAATGAGCAGTTCTTC. This chain uses TRBV7-9 with TRBJ2-1; perhaps TRBD2 as D (6 bases). V was trimmed by 5 bases and J by 2 bases, leaving 13 bases between them. The length of the CDR3 is 15 residues. The V gene's germline CDR1 is SEHNR and CDR2 FQNEAQ (reference sequence). Complete variable domain (other parts from reference TRBV7-9 and TRBJ2-1): DTGVSQNPRHKITKRGQNVTFRCDPISEHNRLYWYRQTLGQGPEFLTYFQNEAQLEKSRLLSDRFSAERPKGSFSTLEIQRTEQGDSAMYLCASSHREYPYNEQFFGPGTRLTVL.

This chain joins TRBV7-3 and TRBJ2-3, with 7 bases identical to TRBD2. There are 14 residues in the CDR3. Trimming took 8 bases from V and 3 from J; bases not matched to a gene: 8. Germline CDR1 SGHTA, CDR2 FQGTGA. The CDR3 DNA sequence: TGTGCCAGCTCGACGGGAGGTGGAACAGATACGCAGTATTTT. It translates to CASSTGGGTDTQYF.

The chain carries TRBV30 and TRBJ1-2; no clear D. The CDR3 runs to 13 residues. Trimming removed 2 bases at V and 0 bases at J, with 7 bases between. Germline V gene data show CDR1 as GTSNPN and CDR2 as SVGIG (reference sequence). The CDR3 loop is CAWSPSANYGYTF. In DNA form, the CDR3 reads TGTGCCTGGAGTCCCTCAGCTAACTATGGCTACACCTTC.

The chain is built from TRBV18 and TRBJ2-7; 12 bases are shared with TRBD1. The germline CDR1 and CDR2 sequences are KGHSH and LQKENI. This CDR3 is 16 amino acids long. With V trimmed by 3 bases and J by 6 bases, 9 bases remained unmatched. CDR3 nucleotides: TGTGCCAGCTCACCGGTAACGGGACAGGGGGCGTCCGAGCAGTACTTC. Protein: CASSPVTGQGASEQYF.

J is TRBJ2-1 and V is TRBV11-3, with 13 bases identical to TRBD2. J was trimmed by 9 bases and V by 5 bases; bases with no gene match: 4. The CDR3 sequence is 14 residues long. Germline CDR1 is SGHNT and CDR2 is YENEEA. CDR3 residues: CASSPGLAGVEQFF. For the CDR3, the DNA is TGTGCCAGCAGCCCCGGACTAGCGGGAGTTGAGCAGTTCTTC.

The V gene is TRBV27, the J gene TRBJ1-5; D possibly corresponds to TRBD1 (5 bases). The germline V gene has CDR1 MNHEY and CDR2 SMNVEV (reference sequence). Deletions cut 5 bases from V and 4 bases from J, with 12 bases between. The CDR3 is 14 residues long. This CDR3 is CASSLIGANQPQHF. In DNA, the CDR3 is TGTGCCAGCAGTCTTATTGGGGCGAATCAGCCCCAGCATTTT.

This rearrangement joins TRBV7-9 to TRBJ2-5; D is ambiguous. With 1 base removed from V and 2 bases from J, the gap between germline ends came to 11 bases. Germline V lookup: CDR1 SEHNR, CDR2 FQNEAQ (reference sequence). The CDR3 extends over 15 amino acids. The CDR3 is CASSLGRVYQETQYF. Written as DNA, the CDR3 is TGTGCCAGCAGCTTAGGTCGAGTTTATCAAGAGACCCAGTACTTC.

The CDR3, as DNA: TGTGCCAGCTCACCACCCCTTGCGGGAGGGAACACAGATACGCAGTATTTT. This translates into CASSPPLAGGNTDTQYF. The chain combines TRBV18 with TRBJ2-3; 9 bases are shared with TRBD2. Germline CDR1 KGHSH, CDR2 LQKENI. The CDR3 extends over 17 amino acids. V shed 0 bases and J 2 bases; nucleotides not matched to a gene: 6.

The chain recombines TRBV27 with TRBJ1-3, with TRBD1 matching over 8 bases. After removal of 6 bases from V and 0 bases from J, the junction contained 4 bases not matched to a gene. The CDR3 runs 15 residues. The germline V gene encodes CDR1 MNHEY and CDR2 SMNVEV (reference sequence). CDR3 DNA sequence: TGTGCCAGCAGCGCCAGGGGGCTCTCTGGAAACACCATATATTTT. Protein product: CASSARGLSGNTIYF.

The J gene is TRBJ2-7, the V gene TRBV5-6, with D uncertain. Trimming removed 2 bases at V and 7 bases at J, with 10 bases between. Germline V CDR1 and CDR2: SGHDT, YYEEEE. The CDR3 loop spans 12 amino acids. CDR3 sequence reads: CASSFLQREQYF. The CDR3, as DNA: TGTGCCAGCAGCTTCCTCCAGAGGGAGCAGTACTTC.

This chain links TRBV6-5 with TRBJ1-2; D is perhaps TRBD1 (6 bases). Trimming left V 7 bases short and J 6 bases short, with 21 bases between. CDR1 MNHEY and CDR2 SVGAGI come from the germline V gene. The CDR3 length is 15 residues. This CDR3 reads CASTDSQGRSHGYTF. In DNA, the CDR3 is TGTGCCAGCACCGACAGCCAGGGGCGCAGTCATGGCTACACCTTC.

The chain has TRBV7-2 and TRBJ2-7, with D unclear. This CDR3 comprises 14 residues. Looked up from germline, CDR1 is SGHTA and CDR2 is FQGNSA. V was pared by 1 base and J by 3 bases, with 10 bases between. The CDR3 DNA reads TGTGCCAGCAGCTTAGGTCAATCTAACTACGAGCAGTACTTC. It yields the protein CASSLGQSNYEQYF.

V is TRBV7-2 and J is TRBJ2-2, with a weak D call TRBD2 (6 bases). Trimming took 6 bases from V and 4 from J, leaving 12 bases between them. The length of the CDR3 is 14 residues. Germline V gives CDR1 SGHTA, CDR2 FQGNSA. CDR3 sequence: CASSRERATGELFF. CDR3 nucleotide sequence: TGTGCCAGCAGTCGAGAGCGGGCCACCGGGGAGCTGTTTTTT.

The chain combines TRBV7-9 with TRBJ2-1; TRBD2 agrees at 14 bases. Losses at the gene ends were 5 bases for V and 8 bases for J; bases not matched to a gene: 8. This CDR3 is built from 16 residues. Germline values: CDR1 SEHNR, CDR2 FQNEAQ (reference sequence). The CDR3 coding sequence is TGTGCCAGCAGCAAGGGACTAGCGGGAGTTACCGATGAGCAGTTCTTC. It yields the protein CASSKGLAGVTDEQFF.